The entry below describes one TCR beta chain. Its target is not known. RNA transcripts provided the source from which TCR beta CDR3 regions were amplified. With the HTBI primer set, the TCR CDR3 went through a first round of RT-PCR. A single record per CDR3 protein comes from TCRdb applying MiXCR to the multiplex PCR reads. Of about 350,000 distinct CDR3 sequences listed, 15% to 20% are singletons. Researchers barred patients who had uncontrolled infection, other autoimmune disease, pregnancy or lactation. These data are taken from a study of T cells in Graves' hyperthyroidism and ophthalmopathy. Study findings and constraints: Ophthalmopathy onset followed model prediction by a median approximately 5.9 months.

Germline loops: CDR1 DFQATT, CDR2 SNEGSKA (reference sequence). This CDR3 contains 12 residues. V shed 5 bases and J shed 8 bases, with 15 bases lying between them. Material: blood. This TCR derives from a woman in her twenties or thirties with Graves' hyperthyroidism that later progressed to Graves' ophthalmopathy. The chain couples TRBV20-1 to TRBJ1-2; D unresolved. The CDR3 sequence is CSAPGGRRGYTF. CDR3 bases: TGCAGTGCTCCAGGCGGCCGGAGGGGCTACACCTTC.